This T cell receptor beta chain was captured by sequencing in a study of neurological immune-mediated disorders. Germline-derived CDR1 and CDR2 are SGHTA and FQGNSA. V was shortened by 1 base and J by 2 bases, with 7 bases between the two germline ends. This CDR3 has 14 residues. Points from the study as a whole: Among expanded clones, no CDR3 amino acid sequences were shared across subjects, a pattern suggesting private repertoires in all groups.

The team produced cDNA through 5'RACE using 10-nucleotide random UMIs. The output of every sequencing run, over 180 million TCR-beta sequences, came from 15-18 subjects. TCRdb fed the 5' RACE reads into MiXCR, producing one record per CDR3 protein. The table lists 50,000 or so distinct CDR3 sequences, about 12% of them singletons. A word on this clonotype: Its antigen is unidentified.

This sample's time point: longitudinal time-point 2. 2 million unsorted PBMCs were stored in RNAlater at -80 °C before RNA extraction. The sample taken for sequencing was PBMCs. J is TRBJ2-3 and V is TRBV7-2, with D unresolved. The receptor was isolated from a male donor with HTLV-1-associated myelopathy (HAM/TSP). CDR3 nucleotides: TGTGCCAGCAGCTTAGAACCAAACACAGATACGCAGTATTTT. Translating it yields CASSLEPNTDTQYF.